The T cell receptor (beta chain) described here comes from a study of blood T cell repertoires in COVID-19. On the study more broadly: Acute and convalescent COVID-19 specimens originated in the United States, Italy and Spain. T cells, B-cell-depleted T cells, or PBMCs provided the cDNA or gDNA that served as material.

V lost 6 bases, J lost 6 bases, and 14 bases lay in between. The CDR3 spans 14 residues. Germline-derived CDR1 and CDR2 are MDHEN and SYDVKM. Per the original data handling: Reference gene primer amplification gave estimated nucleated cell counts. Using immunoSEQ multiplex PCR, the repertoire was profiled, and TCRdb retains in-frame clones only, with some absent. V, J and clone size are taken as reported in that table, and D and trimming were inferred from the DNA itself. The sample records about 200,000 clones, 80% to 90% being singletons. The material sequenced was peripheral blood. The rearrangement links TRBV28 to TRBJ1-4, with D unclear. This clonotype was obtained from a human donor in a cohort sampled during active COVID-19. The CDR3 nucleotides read TGTGCCAGCAGCCTGACATCTTCCTATGAAAAACTGTTTTTT. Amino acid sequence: CASSLTSSYEKLFF. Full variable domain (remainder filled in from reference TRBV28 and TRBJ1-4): DVKVTQSSRYLVKRTGEKVFLECVQDMDHENMFWYRQDPGLGLRLIYFSYDVKMKEKGDIPEGYSVSREKKERFSLILESASTNQTSMYLCASSLTSSYEKLFFGSGTQLSVL.